The 28 T cell receptor beta chains reported below all come from one sample, sequenced in a study of beta chain features in type 1 diabetes (dated by TCRdb to between 2017 and 2018). The study at large found these results: Type 1 diabetes patients showed a moderate but significant shortening of TCRB CDR3 length in all four CD4+ subsets.

No antigen has been identified for these receptors. The library came from the immunoSEQ multiplex PCR assay. The entire amount of isolated RNA was reverse transcribed using the High Capacity cDNA Reverse Transcription Kit, so the sequenced TCRB transcripts were expressed ones. This immuneACCESS table, as held by TCRdb, lists in-frame sequences with V and J called but not all clones. Of the missing ones, under half trace to an unresolved V gene in checked studies; the others have no known cause. Present in this sample are about 370,000 clones, 9.6% of which were seen just once. The ten largest make up about 0.6% of the sample. The specimen was central memory CD4+ T cells from blood. The receptor source for this set is a man aged 25 to 40 with type 1 diabetes.

In this sample, this clone turned up a few times. V and J are TRBV28 and TRBJ1-1; the D gene is possibly TRBD1 (5 bases). V was shortened by 3 bases and J by 6 bases, with 14 bases between the two germline ends. The germline CDR1 and CDR2 sequences are MDHEN and SYDVKM. This CDR3 is built from 14 residues. The CDR3 protein is CASSFGGVRAEAFF. The CDR3 nucleotides read TGTGCCAGCAGTTTTGGGGGGGTTCGCGCTGAAGCTTTCTTT.

This clone was seen many times. The rearrangement uses TRBV18 and TRBJ2-5, with TRBD2 matching over 7 bases. V was pared by 3 bases and J by 4 bases, with 8 bases of the junction left unmatched. This CDR3 spans 15 amino acids. CDR1 KGHSH and CDR2 LQKENI come from the germline V gene. As DNA, the CDR3 is TGTGCCAGCTCACCCCCTAGCCGCGGGGGAGAGACCCAGTACTTC. Its protein product is CASSPPSRGGETQYF.

This clone was counted only a few times. The chain combines TRBV4-3 with TRBJ2-7; possibly TRBD1 for D (7 bases). This CDR3 is built from 16 residues. Per the germline V gene, CDR1 is LGHNA and CDR2 is YSLEER. The V gene lost 2 bases and the J gene lost 4 bases, with 18 bases spanning the gap. The CDR3 DNA follows: TGCGCCAGCAGCCAAAAACATACAGGGGAGGCGTACGAGCAGTACTTC. It translates to CASSQKHTGEAYEQYF.

The gene calls are TRBV7-2 and TRBJ2-3; D gene uncertain. The CDR3 contains 13 residues. V was pared by 0 bases and J by 5 bases, with 6 bases between. Germline lookup yields CDR1 SGHTA and CDR2 FQGNSA. CDR3 region: CASSLAQEDTQYF. The CDR3 DNA reads TGTGCCAGCAGCTTAGCGCAGGAAGATACGCAGTATTTT.

Only a few counts were recorded for this clone. The chain employs TRBV7-2 and TRBJ1-4; no clear D. Per the germline V gene, CDR1 is SGHTA and CDR2 is FQGNSA. There are 14 residues in the CDR3. Trimming left V 2 bases short and J 4 bases short, with 8 bases between. CDR3 nucleotides: TGTGCCAGCAGCTTAACCCGGGGTAATGAAAAACTGTTTTTT. Its protein is CASSLTRGNEKLFF.

This rearrangement joins TRBV5-6 to TRBJ2-1; TRBD2 might be the D (6 bases). The germline V gene encodes CDR1 SGHDT and CDR2 YYEEEE. CDR3 length equals 15 residues. Trimming shortened V by 3 bases and J by 9 bases, and 19 bases separated the two germline ends. CDR3 region: CASSSTGTLFGEQFF. In nucleotides, the CDR3 is TGTGCCAGCAGCTCCACCGGGACTCTTTTCGGTGAGCAGTTCTTC.

This clone has a single count. The V and J genes are TRBV5-1 and TRBJ2-5, with 13 bases matching TRBD2. The V gene end was trimmed by 4 bases and the J gene end by 1 base; junction bases not matched to a gene: 4. The germline gives CDR1 SGHRS, CDR2 YFSETQ. This CDR3 contains 16 residues. The CDR3 here is CASSQGLAGRQETQYF. DNA for the CDR3: TGCGCCAGCAGCCAGGGACTAGCGGGGCGCCAAGAGACCCAGTACTTC.

This chain connects TRBV9 to TRBJ1-2; the match to TRBD1 covers 11 bases. This CDR3 spans 14 amino acids. The J segment lost 7 bases and the V segment lost 3 bases, leaving 5 bases of the junction unmatched. CDR1 and CDR2 (germline): SGDLS, YYNGEE. The CDR3 bases are TGTGCCAGCAGCGCCCCGGACAGGGGGCTTGGCTACACCTTC. It yields the protein CASSAPDRGLGYTF.

The V gene is TRBV27, the J gene TRBJ2-1; D is possibly TRBD2 (5 bases). CDR3 length equals 16 residues. V lost 6 bases and J 8 bases, leaving 23 bases between the germline ends. Germline assignment: CDR1 MNHEY and CDR2 SMNVEV (reference sequence). The CDR3 sequence is CASSPTSSKGWDEQFF. DNA of the CDR3: TGTGCCAGCAGCCCCACGTCTAGCAAAGGATGGGATGAGCAGTTCTTC.

The chain is built from TRBV6-6 and TRBJ1-2, with D hard to call. This CDR3 spans 12 amino acids. Germline CDR1 MNHNY, CDR2 SVGAGI (reference sequence). Trimming stripped 7 bases from V and 5 bases from J, with 11 bases between. The CDR3: CASTEVGYGYTF. CDR3 sequence (DNA): TGTGCCAGCACCGAGGTGGGTTATGGCTACACCTTC.

The CDR3 DNA reads as TGCAGCGTTGAACCCGAAGAACAAGAGACCCAGTACTTC. Translated, it gives CSVEPEEQETQYF. The genes are TRBV29-1 and TRBJ2-5; D is ambiguous. V was shortened by 2 bases and J by 2 bases, with 9 bases between the two germline ends. Germline CDR1 and CDR2: SQVTM and ANQGSEA. CDR3 length: 13 amino acids.

This chain links TRBV28 with TRBJ2-1, with 8 nucleotides matching TRBD2. This CDR3 comprises 15 residues. The germline V gene has CDR1 MDHEN and CDR2 SYDVKM. The V segment lost 6 bases and the J segment 8 bases; nucleotides outside the gene matches: 12. CDR3 protein: CASRSGSGNLDEQFF. In DNA form, the CDR3 reads TGTGCCAGCAGGTCAGGTAGCGGGAACCTCGATGAGCAGTTCTTC. The full variable domain, rest sourced from reference TRBV28 and TRBJ2-1, is DVKVTQSSRYLVKRTGEKVFLECVQDMDHENMFWYRQDPGLGLRLIYFSYDVKMKEKGDIPEGYSVSREKKERFSLILESASTNQTSMYLCASRSGSGNLDEQFFGPGTRLTVL.

The J gene is TRBJ1-1, the V gene TRBV28; D remains ambiguous. CDR1 and CDR2 (germline): MDHEN, SYDVKM. CDR3 length equals 12 residues. Deletions cut 3 bases from V and 9 bases from J, with 11 bases between. The CDR3 protein is CASSFRLKKAFF. In DNA form, the CDR3 reads TGTGCCAGCAGTTTTAGGTTAAAGAAAGCTTTCTTT.

The CDR3 spells CASSSQWGGLGEQYF. In nucleotides, the CDR3 is TGTGCCAGCAGCTCCCAATGGGGGGGGCTTGGAGAGCAGTACTTC. The rearrangement links TRBV5-4 to TRBJ2-7, with a tentative D call TRBD2 (7 bases). This CDR3 contains 15 residues. Per germline, CDR1 SGHNT and CDR2 YYREEE (reference sequence). The V end lost 3 bases, the J end lost 7 bases, and 20 bases lay between the germline ends.

This clone has a handful of counts. In nucleotides, the CDR3 is TGTGCCAGCAGTGAAGGGCAGGGACCGTTAAGCGGCTACACCTTC. Translated, it gives CASSEGQGPLSGYTF. This chain links TRBV2 with TRBJ1-2, with a possible D match to TRBD1 (5 bases). V shed 1 base and J shed 8 bases, with 17 bases lying between them. The germline V gene encodes CDR1 SNHLY and CDR2 FYNNEI. CDR3 length: 15 residues.

The chain combines TRBV7-2 with TRBJ2-7, with a tentative D call TRBD2 (5 bases). In germline, CDR1 is SGHTA, CDR2 FQGNSA. V lost 5 bases and J lost 11, with 19 bases in between. This CDR3 region has 13 residues. The CDR3 DNA reads TGTGCCAGCAGCCCCCTCTCTACTCGGCGGGAGTACTTC. Amino acids: CASSPLSTRREYF.

This clone has a handful of counts. The gene calls are TRBV4-2 and TRBJ2-1, with TRBD2 matching 11 bases. CDR3 length equals 17 residues. The V segment lost 5 bases and the J segment 2 bases; nucleotides outside the gene matches: 8. Germline CDR1 LGHNA, CDR2 YNFKEQ. CDR3 amino acids: CASSSWTSGRTYNEQFF. The CDR3 DNA reads TGTGCCAGCAGCTCCTGGACTAGCGGGCGCACCTACAATGAGCAGTTCTTC.

The CDR3 bases are TGCGCCAGCAGCTCGAGCGGAGACACCACAGATACGCAGTATTTT. It encodes CASSSSGDTTDTQYF. This rearrangement joins TRBV5-1 to TRBJ2-3; tentatively, D is TRBD2 (5 bases). Germline-derived CDR1 and CDR2 are SGHRS and YFSETQ. The CDR3 is made up of 15 amino acids. V was pared by 3 bases and J by 2 bases, with 13 bases between.

The chain links TRBV30 to TRBJ2-3, with 9 bases aligning to TRBD2. Germline V gives CDR1 GTSNPN, CDR2 SVGIG (reference sequence). CDR3 size: 17 residues. V dropped 0 bases and J dropped 7; count of bases not matched to a gene: 14. CDR3: CAWSVLFGREGGNTQYF. DNA of the CDR3: TGTGCCTGGAGTGTACTTTTCGGGCGGGAGGGTGGAAATACGCAGTATTTT.

The chain employs TRBV2 and TRBJ1-5; 7 bases line up with TRBD1. V was pared by 6 bases and J by 5 bases, with 4 bases of the junction left unmatched. The CDR3 has 13 residues. Germline CDR1 reads SNHLY; CDR2 reads FYNNEI. The CDR3, as DNA: TGTGCCAGCAGCCCTGACAGGGATCAGCCCCAGCATTTT. Residues: CASSPDRDQPQHF.

This clone has more than one count but fewer than ten. The CDR3 protein is CASSLGQSSYEQYF. The CDR3 DNA reads as TGCGCCAGCAGCTTGGGGCAGAGCTCCTACGAGCAGTACTTC. The chain recombines TRBV5-1 with TRBJ2-7; unclear D gene. Germline assignment: CDR1 SGHRS and CDR2 YFSETQ. Trimming removed 0 bases at V and 0 bases at J, with 7 bases between. This CDR3 comprises 14 residues.

This clone was counted a few times. J is TRBJ2-1 and V is TRBV10-1; no clear D. Trimming shortened V by 8 bases and J by 4 bases, and 12 bases separated the two germline ends. Per germline, CDR1 WNHNN and CDR2 SYGVQD (reference sequence). CDR3 length: 13 amino acids. The chain's CDR3 is CASSTRPYNEQFF. The CDR3 coding sequence is TGCGCCAGCTCGACTCGGCCTTACAATGAGCAGTTCTTC.

This clone turned up a few times. CDR3 nucleotides: TGTGCCAGCACTCCCGGGACAGGGGTACAAGTTGAGCAGTTCTTC. Translation gives CASTPGTGVQVEQFF. The chain is built from TRBV2 and TRBJ2-1; 10 nucleotides agree with TRBD1. V trimming: 7 bases; J trimming: 9 bases; junction bases outside the gene matches: 12. The CDR3 length is 15 residues. In germline, CDR1 is SNHLY, CDR2 FYNNEI.

This chain uses TRBV5-1 with TRBJ2-7; TRBD1 matches at 7 bases. Germline V lookup: CDR1 SGHRS, CDR2 YFSETQ. Trimming cost V 4 bases and J 3 bases; bases outside gene matches: 13. The CDR3 runs to 16 residues. The CDR3 DNA is TGCGCCAGCAGCGGCTTTTTGGGGACAGCCGACTACGAGCAGTACTTC. The encoded protein is CASSGFLGTADYEQYF.

This clone turned up a few times. The chain joins TRBV2 to TRBJ2-3, with TRBD2 matching over 10 bases. The CDR3 spans 15 residues. V was pared by 5 bases and J by 4 bases, with 6 bases of the junction left unmatched. The germline CDR1 and CDR2 sequences are SNHLY and FYNNEI. The CDR3 coding sequence is TGTGCCAGCAGTCAGCTAGCGGGAGCCCCAGATACGCAGTATTTT. It encodes CASSQLAGAPDTQYF.

The J gene is TRBJ2-2, the V gene TRBV7-2; 8 bases fit TRBD1. The ends lost 5 bases at V and 9 bases at J; junction bases unmatched: 11. The CDR3 contains 15 residues. CDR1 is SGHTA and CDR2 is FQGNSA in the germline V gene. The CDR3 loop reads CASSQLGQVARELFF. The CDR3 DNA reads as TGTGCCAGCAGCCAATTGGGACAGGTAGCCAGGGAGCTGTTTTTT.

V gene TRBV7-8 combines with J gene TRBJ2-1, with D perhaps given as TRBD1 or TRBD2 (5 bases each). The V gene's germline CDR1 is SGHVS and CDR2 FQNEAQ. This CDR3 is built from 18 residues. V shed 2 bases and J shed 5 bases, with 22 bases lying between them. Written as DNA, the CDR3 is TGTGCCAGCAGCTTACTTATGAGGGGCAAAGACCGAAACAATGAGCAGTTCTTC. It is translated as CASSLLMRGKDRNNEQFF. Based on the CDR3 plus reference TRBV7-8 and TRBJ2-1, the full variable domain is GAGVSQSPRYKVAKRGQDVALRCDPISGHVSLFWYQQALGQGPEFLTYFQNEAQLDKSGLPSDRFFAERPEGSVSTLKIQRTQQEDSAVYLCASSLLMRGKDRNNEQFFGPGTRLTVL.

This clone was detected many times. The rearrangement links TRBV28 to TRBJ2-2, with 7 bases aligning to TRBD1. V shed 5 bases, J shed 11 bases, and the junction held 5 bases outside the gene matches. There are 12 residues in the CDR3. The germline gives CDR1 MDHEN, CDR2 SYDVKM. CDR3 sequence: CASSLRQGELFF. The CDR3 DNA follows: TGTGCCAGCAGTCTACGACAGGGAGAGCTGTTTTTT.